This TCR beta chain stems from a study of cytomegalovirus exposure and HLA in healthy donors. This CDR3 contains 13 residues. CDR1 MNHEY and CDR2 SVGAGI come from the germline V gene. V dropped 5 bases and J dropped 4 bases, with 12 bases sitting between them. The PCR contained 60 Vbeta and 13 Jbeta primers. Profiled with immunoSEQ multiplex PCR; TCRdb holds only in-frame clones, not every one. The repertoire includes around 150,000 clones, over 75% of them detected once, and about 9.3% sits in the top ten. Sequencing was performed on PBMCs. The TCR originated in a man between 18 and 35 years old in good health and CMV-seropositive. The chain joins TRBV6-5 to TRBJ2-7; the D gene is possibly TRBD1 (6 bases). In DNA, the CDR3 is TGTGCCAGCAGTGTGGGACATACATACGAGCAGTACTTC. Translated, it gives CASSVGHTYEQYF.